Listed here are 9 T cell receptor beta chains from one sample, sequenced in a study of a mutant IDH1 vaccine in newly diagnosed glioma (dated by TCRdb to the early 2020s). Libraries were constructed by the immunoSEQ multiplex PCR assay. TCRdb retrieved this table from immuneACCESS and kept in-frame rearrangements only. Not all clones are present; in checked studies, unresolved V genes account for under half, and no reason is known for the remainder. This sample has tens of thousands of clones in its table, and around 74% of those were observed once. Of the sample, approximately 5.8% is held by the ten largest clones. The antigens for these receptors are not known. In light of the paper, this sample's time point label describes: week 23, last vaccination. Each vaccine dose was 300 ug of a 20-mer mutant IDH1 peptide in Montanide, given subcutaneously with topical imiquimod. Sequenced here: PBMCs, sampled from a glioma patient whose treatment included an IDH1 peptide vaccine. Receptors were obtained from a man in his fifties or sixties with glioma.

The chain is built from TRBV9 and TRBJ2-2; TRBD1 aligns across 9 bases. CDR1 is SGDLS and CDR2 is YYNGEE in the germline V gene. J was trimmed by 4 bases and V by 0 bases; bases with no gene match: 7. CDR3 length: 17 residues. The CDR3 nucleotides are TGTGCCAGCAGCGTAGTAGACAGGGGGGCAATCACCGGGGAGCTGTTTTTT. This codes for CASSVVDRGAITGELFF. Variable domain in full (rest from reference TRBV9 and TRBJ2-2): DSGVTQTPKHLITATGQRVTLRCSPRSGDLSVYWYQQSLDQGLQFLIQYYNGEERAKGNILERFSAQQFPDLHSELNLSSLELGDSALYFCASSVVDRGAITGELFFGEGSRLTVL.

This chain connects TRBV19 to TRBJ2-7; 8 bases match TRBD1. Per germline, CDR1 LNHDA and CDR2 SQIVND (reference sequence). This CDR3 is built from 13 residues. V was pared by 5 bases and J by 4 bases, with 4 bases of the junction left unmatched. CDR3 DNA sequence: TGTGCCAGTAGTTCAAGACAGGGGTACGAGCAGTACTTC. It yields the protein CASSSRQGYEQYF.

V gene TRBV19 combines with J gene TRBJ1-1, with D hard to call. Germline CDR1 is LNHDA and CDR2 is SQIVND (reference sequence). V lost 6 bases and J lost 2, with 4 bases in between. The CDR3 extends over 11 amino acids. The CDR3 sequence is CASSFNTEAFF. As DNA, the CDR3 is TGTGCCAGTAGCTTCAACACTGAAGCTTTCTTT.

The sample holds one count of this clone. CDR3 region: CASSLSGGGTYYGYTF. CDR3 coding DNA: TGTGCCAGCAGTTTATCGGGGGGAGGGACCTACTATGGCTACACCTTC. J is TRBJ1-2 and V is TRBV27; D is possibly TRBD1 (5 bases). With 0 bases removed from V and 3 bases from J, the gap between germline ends came to 14 bases. Germline assignment: CDR1 MNHEY and CDR2 SMNVEV (reference sequence). This CDR3 comprises 16 residues.

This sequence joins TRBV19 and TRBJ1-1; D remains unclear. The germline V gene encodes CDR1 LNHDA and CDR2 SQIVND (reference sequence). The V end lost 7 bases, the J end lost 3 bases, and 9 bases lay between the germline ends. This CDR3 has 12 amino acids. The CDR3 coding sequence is TGTGCCAGTACCAAAGGGTACACTGAAGCTTTCTTT. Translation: CASTKGYTEAFF. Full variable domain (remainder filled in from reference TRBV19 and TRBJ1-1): DGGITQSPKYLFRKEGQNVTLSCEQNLNHDAMYWYRQDPGQGLRLIYYSQIVNDFQKGDIAEGYSVSREKKESFPLTVTSAQKNPTAFYLCASTKGYTEAFFGQGTRLTVV.

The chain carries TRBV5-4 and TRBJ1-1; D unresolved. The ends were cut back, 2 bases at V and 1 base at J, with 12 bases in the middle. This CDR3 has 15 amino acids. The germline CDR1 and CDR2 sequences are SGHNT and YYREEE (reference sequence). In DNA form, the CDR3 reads TGTGCCAGCAGCTTCGGCCGGACTGGGAACACTGAAGCTTTCTTT. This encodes CASSFGRTGNTEAFF.

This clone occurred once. CDR3 sequence: CATSRTLAGRDQPQHF. The DNA of the CDR3 is TGTGCCACCAGCAGGACCCTGGCAGGTCGGGATCAGCCCCAGCATTTT. This chain links TRBV15 with TRBJ1-5; D is ambiguous. This CDR3 contains 16 residues. V shed 3 bases and J shed 5 bases, with 17 bases lying between them. The germline CDR1 and CDR2 sequences are LNHNV and YYDKDF (reference sequence).

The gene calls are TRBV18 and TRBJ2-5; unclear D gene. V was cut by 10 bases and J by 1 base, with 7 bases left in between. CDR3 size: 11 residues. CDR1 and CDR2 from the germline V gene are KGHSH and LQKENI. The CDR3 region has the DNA TGTGCCACCGGACCCCAAGAGACCCAGTACTTC. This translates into CATGPQETQYF.

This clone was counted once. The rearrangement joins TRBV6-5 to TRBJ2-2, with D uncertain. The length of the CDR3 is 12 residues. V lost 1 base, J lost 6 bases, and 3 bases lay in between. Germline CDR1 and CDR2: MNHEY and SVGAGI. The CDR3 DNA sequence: TGTGCCAGCAGTTACTTTTCCGGGGAGCTGTTTTTT. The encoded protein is CASSYFSGELFF.